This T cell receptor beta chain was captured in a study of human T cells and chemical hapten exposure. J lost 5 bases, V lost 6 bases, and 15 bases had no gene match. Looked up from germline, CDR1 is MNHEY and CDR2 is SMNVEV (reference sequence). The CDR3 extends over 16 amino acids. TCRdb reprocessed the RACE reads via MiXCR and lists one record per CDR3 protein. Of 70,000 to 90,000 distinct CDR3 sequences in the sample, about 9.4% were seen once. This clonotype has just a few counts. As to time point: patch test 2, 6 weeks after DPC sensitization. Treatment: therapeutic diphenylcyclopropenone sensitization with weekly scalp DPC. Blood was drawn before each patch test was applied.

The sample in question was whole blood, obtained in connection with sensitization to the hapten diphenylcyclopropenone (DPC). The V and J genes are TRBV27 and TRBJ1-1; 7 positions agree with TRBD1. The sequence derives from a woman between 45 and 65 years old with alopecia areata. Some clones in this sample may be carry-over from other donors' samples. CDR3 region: CASSPKTGIRGTEAFF. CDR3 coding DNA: TGTGCCAGCAGCCCGAAGACAGGGATCCGGGGAACTGAAGCTTTCTTT.